The following is a T cell receptor beta chain sequence with its context. What it binds is unknown. For TCRbeta, the library was prepared with unique molecular identifiers. TCRdb analysed the PCR reads with MiXCR anew, one entry per CDR3 protein. The data contain 400,000 to 550,000 distinct CDR3 sequences, 8% to 11% of them seen just once; the ten biggest clones take up just over 2%. This sample is part of a study of T-cell reconstitution after alpha-beta-depleted transplantation in children. Whole-study results and caveats: The origin of alpha-beta T cells about two months after transplant was reportedly several hundred expanded graft clones. When one year had passed after transplant, most T-cell counts and diversity came from newly produced T cells. Day-60 TCRbeta diversity that was high in some patients was derived from surviving recipient T cells and thymic progenitors.

Trimming took 2 bases from V and 2 from J, leaving 16 bases between them. Germline V lookup: CDR1 DFQATT, CDR2 SNEGSKA (reference sequence). There are 15 residues in the CDR3. Material: PBMCs, obtained before TCRalphabeta/CD19-depleted stem cell transplant. This clonotype was sampled from a child aged 2 to 10 with inherited bone marrow failure, due to receive a stem cell transplant. V is TRBV20-1 and J is TRBJ2-7; the D gene is possibly TRBD2 (5 bases). This CDR3 is CSARHTGTPPYEQYF. The DNA of the CDR3 is TGCAGTGCTAGACATACGGGAACTCCTCCCTACGAGCAGTACTTC.